This T cell receptor beta chain was found in a study of OX40 agonist ivuxolimab in advanced cancers. Using immunoSEQ multiplex PCR, the repertoire was profiled, and TCRdb retains in-frame clones only, with some absent. There are around 80,000 clones in the sample; about nine tenths occur only once, and over 0.15% lies in the top ten. Trimming pared 1 base from V and 8 bases from J, leaving 14 bases between. The CDR3 spans 14 residues. The V gene's germline CDR1 is MNHNS and CDR2 SASEGT. There are a few counts of this clone. The chain links TRBV6-1 to TRBJ1-1; possibly TRBD1 for D (5 bases). The sample consisted of CD4+ or CD8+ T cells sorted from blood, taken in a trial of the OX40 agonist ivuxolimab. This receptor was taken from an adult with an advanced solid tumor such as melanoma, head and neck, liver or kidney cancer. CDR3 coding DNA: TGTGCCAGCAGTGAAGGTCTGGTACAGGCGGAAGCTTTCTTT. Translated, it gives CASSEGLVQAEAFF.